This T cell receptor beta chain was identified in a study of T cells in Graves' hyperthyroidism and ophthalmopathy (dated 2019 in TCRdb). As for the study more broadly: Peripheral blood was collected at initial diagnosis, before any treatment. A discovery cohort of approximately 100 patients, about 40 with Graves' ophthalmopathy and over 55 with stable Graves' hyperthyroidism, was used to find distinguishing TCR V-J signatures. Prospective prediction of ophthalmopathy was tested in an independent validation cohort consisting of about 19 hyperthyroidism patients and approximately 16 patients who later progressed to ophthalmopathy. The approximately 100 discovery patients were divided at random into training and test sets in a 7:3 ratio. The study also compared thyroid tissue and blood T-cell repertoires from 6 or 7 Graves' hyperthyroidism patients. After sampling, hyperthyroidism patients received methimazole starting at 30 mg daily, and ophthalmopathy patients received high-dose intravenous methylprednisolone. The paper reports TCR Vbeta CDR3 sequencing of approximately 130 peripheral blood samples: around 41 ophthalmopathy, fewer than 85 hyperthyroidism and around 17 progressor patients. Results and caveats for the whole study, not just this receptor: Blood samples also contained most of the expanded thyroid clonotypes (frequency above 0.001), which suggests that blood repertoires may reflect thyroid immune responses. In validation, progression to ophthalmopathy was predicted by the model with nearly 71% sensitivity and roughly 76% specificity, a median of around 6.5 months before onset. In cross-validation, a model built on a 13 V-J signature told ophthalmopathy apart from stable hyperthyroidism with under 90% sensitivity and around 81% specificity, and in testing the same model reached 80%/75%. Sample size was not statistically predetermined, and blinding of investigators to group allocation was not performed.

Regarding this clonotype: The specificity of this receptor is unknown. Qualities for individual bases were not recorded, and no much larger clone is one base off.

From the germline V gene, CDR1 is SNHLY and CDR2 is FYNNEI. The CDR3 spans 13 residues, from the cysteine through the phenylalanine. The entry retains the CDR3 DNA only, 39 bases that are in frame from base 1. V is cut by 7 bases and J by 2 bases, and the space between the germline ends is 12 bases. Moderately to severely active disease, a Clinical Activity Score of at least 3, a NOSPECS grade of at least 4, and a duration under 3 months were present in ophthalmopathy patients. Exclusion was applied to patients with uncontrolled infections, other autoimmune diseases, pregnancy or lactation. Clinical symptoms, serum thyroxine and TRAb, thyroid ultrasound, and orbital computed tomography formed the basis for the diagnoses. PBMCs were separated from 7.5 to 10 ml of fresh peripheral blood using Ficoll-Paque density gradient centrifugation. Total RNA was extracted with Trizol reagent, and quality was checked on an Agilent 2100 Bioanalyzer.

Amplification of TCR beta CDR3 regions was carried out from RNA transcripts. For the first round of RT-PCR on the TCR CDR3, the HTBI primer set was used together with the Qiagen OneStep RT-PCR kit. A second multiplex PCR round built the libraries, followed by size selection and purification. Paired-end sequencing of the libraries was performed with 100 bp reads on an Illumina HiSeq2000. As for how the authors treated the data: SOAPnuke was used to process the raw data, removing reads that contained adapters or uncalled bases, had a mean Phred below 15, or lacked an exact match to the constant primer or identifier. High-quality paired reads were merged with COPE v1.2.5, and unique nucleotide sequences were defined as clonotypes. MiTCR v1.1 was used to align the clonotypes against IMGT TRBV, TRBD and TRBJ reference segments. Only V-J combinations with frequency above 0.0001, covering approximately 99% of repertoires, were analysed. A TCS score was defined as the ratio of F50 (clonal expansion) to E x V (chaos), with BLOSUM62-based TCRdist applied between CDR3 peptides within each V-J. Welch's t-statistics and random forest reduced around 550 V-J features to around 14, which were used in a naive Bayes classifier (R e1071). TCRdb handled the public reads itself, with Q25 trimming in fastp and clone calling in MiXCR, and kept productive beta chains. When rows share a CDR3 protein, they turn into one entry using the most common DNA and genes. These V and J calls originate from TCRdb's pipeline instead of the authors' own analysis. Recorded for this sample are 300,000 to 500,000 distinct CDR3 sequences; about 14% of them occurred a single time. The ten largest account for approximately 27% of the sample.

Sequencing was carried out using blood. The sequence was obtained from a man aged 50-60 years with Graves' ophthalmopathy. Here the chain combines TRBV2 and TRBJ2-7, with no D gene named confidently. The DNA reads TGTGCCAGCATTTCTCGTGGTGCCTACGAGCAGTACTTC. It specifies CASISRGAYEQYF.